This TCR beta chain was profiled in a study of cytomegalovirus exposure and HLA in healthy donors. Study overall: Drawn from HLA-typed donors, around 85 million unique TCRs were held in an early data release. Findings of the study overall: Indistinguishability led to the exclusion of some V segments, TRBV6-2 and TRBV6-3 included. TCR beta sequences numbering roughly 16,000 were associated with HLA alleles at 0.05 false discovery rate in a later analysis. In a later analysis, V- and J-gene trimming of beta chains associated with a DCLRE1C missense variant, replicated independently.

The junction had 5 bases not matched to a gene; V was cut back by 0 bases and J by 9 bases. The CDR3 is 13 residues long. Germline V CDR1 and CDR2: PRHDT, FYEKMQ (reference sequence). About this clone itself: Its target is unknown.

The PCR made use of 60 Vbeta and 13 Jbeta primers. The table came from immunoSEQ multiplex PCR; TCRdb's copy has only in-frame clones and leaves some out. The repertoire holds approximately 150,000 clones, with 80% to 85% as singletons. The genes are TRBV13 and TRBJ2-7; 7 nucleotides align to TRBD1. Sequencing was performed on PBMCs. The receptor comes from a man younger than 40 in good health and CMV-seronegative. CDR3 sequence reads: CASSLGQGVRQYF. The CDR3 DNA follows: TGTGCCAGCAGCTTAGGGCAGGGGGTTAGGCAGTACTTC.